This TCR beta chain stems from a study of T cell responses to AZD1222 COVID-19 vaccine. General study points: There were repertoire samples only from the period after the peak T cell response.

CDR3 length: 12 amino acids. The germline V gene has CDR1 MDHEN and CDR2 SYDVKM. V dropped 6 bases and J dropped 7 bases, with 12 bases sitting between them. Sequenced by immunoSEQ multiplex PCR; TCRdb stores in-frame clones only, minus some. Altogether some 74,000 clones are present, around 80% being singletons, with the ten largest covering about 20%. A word on this clone: What it binds is not known.

Sequencing used peripheral blood, obtained on day 0 of AZD1222 vaccination. The chain combines TRBV28 with TRBJ2-5, with D perhaps TRBD1 (6 bases). The receptor was derived from an adult in good health. CDR3 protein: CASRPQGSTQYF. Written as DNA, the CDR3 is TGTGCCAGCAGGCCACAGGGTTCGACCCAGTACTTC.